This TCR beta chain was sequenced for a study of cytomegalovirus exposure and HLA in healthy donors. Whole-study results and caveats: The study labeled 164 TCR beta chains cytomegalovirus-associated.

PCR involved 60 Vbeta and 13 Jbeta primers. Here immunoSEQ multiplex PCR was the method, and the copy in TCRdb shows in-frame clones only, minus some. The profile shows over 65,000 clones, about 79% of them singletons. Points on this clone: Antigen: not known.

CDR3 length: 15 residues. Per germline, CDR1 SGHNT and CDR2 YENEEA. The ends lost 5 bases at V and 2 bases at J; junction bases unmatched: 6. Sequenced input: PBMCs. This receptor was identified in a man in his 60s in good health and CMV-seropositive. The gene calls are TRBV11-3 and TRBJ2-3; 8 bases are a match to TRBD2. CDR3 nucleotide sequence: TGTGCCAGCAGCGCGAGCGGGAGAGCCACAGATACGCAGTATTTT. Amino acid sequence: CASSASGRATDTQYF.